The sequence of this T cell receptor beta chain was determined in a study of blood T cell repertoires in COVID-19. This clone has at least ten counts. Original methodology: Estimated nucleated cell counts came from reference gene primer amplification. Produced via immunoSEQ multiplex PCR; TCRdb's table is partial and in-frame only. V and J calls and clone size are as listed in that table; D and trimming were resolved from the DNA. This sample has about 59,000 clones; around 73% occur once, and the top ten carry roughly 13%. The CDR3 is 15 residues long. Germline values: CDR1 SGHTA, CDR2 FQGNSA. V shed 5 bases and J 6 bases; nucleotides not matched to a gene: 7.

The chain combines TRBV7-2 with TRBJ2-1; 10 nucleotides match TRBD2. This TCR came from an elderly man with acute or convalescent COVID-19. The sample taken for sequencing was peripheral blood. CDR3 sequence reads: CASSQVAGGSNEQFF. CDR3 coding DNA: TGTGCCAGCAGCCAAGTAGCGGGAGGAAGCAATGAGCAGTTCTTC.